The 14 T cell receptor beta chains in this list originate from one sample, sequenced in a study of blood T cell repertoires in COVID-19. Assay: immunoSEQ multiplex PCR; the TCRdb copy retains only in-frame clones and omits some. This sample yields more than 200,000 clones, of which 80% to 85% are seen a single time; around 4% belongs to the top ten. Sequencing was carried out using peripheral blood. The receptors derive from a man aged 45-65 years with active or convalescent COVID-19.

This chain joins TRBV7-3 and TRBJ2-3; weak D call: TRBD2 (6 bases). The CDR3 runs 16 residues. V lost 2 bases, J lost 1 base, and 13 bases lay in between. Germline V gives CDR1 SGHTA, CDR2 FQGTGA. CDR3 DNA sequence: TGTGCCAGCAGCTTAGGCGGGGCTGGACGCACAGATACGCAGTATTTT. This gives the protein CASSLGGAGRTDTQYF.

This sequence joins TRBV18 and TRBJ1-1, with D unresolved. V gave up 3 bases and J gave up 3 bases, with 8 bases separating them. The CDR3 spans 13 residues. Germline lookup yields CDR1 KGHSH and CDR2 LQKENI. Here the CDR3 reads CASSPQQDTEAFF. The DNA for the CDR3 is TGTGCCAGCTCACCGCAGCAGGACACTGAAGCTTTCTTT.

On this clone itself: Other nucleotide sequences in the sample specify the same CDR3. This chain uses TRBV5-1 with TRBJ1-1; a possible D gene is TRBD1 (5 bases). This CDR3 region has 14 residues. CDR1 SGHRS and CDR2 YFSETQ come from the germline V gene. Trimming shortened V by 4 bases and J by 1 base, and 11 bases separated the two germline ends. CDR3: CASSRGQGNTEAFF. The DNA for the CDR3 is TGCGCCAGCAGCAGGGGCCAGGGGAACACTGAAGCTTTCTTT. The entire variable domain, with the rest obtained from reference TRBV5-1 and TRBJ1-1, is as follows: KAGVTQTPRYLIKTRGQQVTLSCSPISGHRSVSWYQQTPGQGLQFLFEYFSETQRNKGNFPGRFSGRQFSNSRSEMNVSTLELGDSALYLCASSRGQGNTEAFFGQGTRLTVV.

V and J are TRBV5-1 and TRBJ1-5; 11 bases line up with TRBD1. From germline, CDR1 is SGHRS and CDR2 YFSETQ. The junction had 3 bases not matched to a gene; V was cut back by 0 bases and J by 7 bases. The CDR3 spans 15 residues. The DNA for the CDR3 is TGCGCCAGCAGCTTGGGGACAGGGGGCGTCCAGCCCCAGCATTTT. Its translation is CASSLGTGGVQPQHF.

This chain connects TRBV5-1 to TRBJ2-5; TRBD2 aligns across 12 bases. The ends lost 6 bases at V and 2 bases at J; junction bases unmatched: 2. In germline, CDR1 is SGHRS, CDR2 YFSETQ. CDR3 length equals 14 residues. The CDR3 bases are TGCGCCAGCACGACTAGCGGGGGACAAGAGACCCAGTACTTC. It yields the protein CASTTSGGQETQYF.

The chain joins TRBV10-3 to TRBJ2-5; the D gene is possibly TRBD2 (5 bases). Trimming cost V 3 bases and J 5 bases, with 13 bases left between them. The CDR3 length is 14 residues. The germline CDR1 and CDR2 sequences are ENHRY and SYGVKD. CDR3: CAISDSRRGETQYF. The CDR3 nucleotides are TGTGCCATCAGTGATTCGCGGAGAGGGGAGACCCAGTACTTC.

This chain links TRBV4-1 with TRBJ1-4; 7 nucleotides line up with TRBD1. The CDR3 covers 15 residues. Trimming at V came to 0 bases and at J to 4 bases, leaving 2 bases not matched to a gene. Germline V gives CDR1 MGHRA, CDR2 YSYEKL. The CDR3 DNA reads as TGCGCCAGCAGCCAAGAGACAGGGTATAATGAAAAACTGTTTTTT. This sequence encodes CASSQETGYNEKLFF.

The V gene is TRBV4-1, the J gene TRBJ2-1; 8 bases fit TRBD1. Germline V CDR1 and CDR2: MGHRA, YSYEKL. The CDR3 contains 18 residues. After removal of 0 bases from V and 7 bases from J, the junction contained 14 bases not matched to a gene. CDR3 in DNA: TGCGCCAGCAGCCAAGATTCGGCTCCGGGACAGGCAAGGAATGAGCAGTTCTTC. Amino acids: CASSQDSAPGQARNEQFF.

The chain couples TRBV5-1 to TRBJ1-1; no definite D call. The CDR3 totals 12 residues. The germline V gene encodes CDR1 SGHRS and CDR2 YFSETQ. Between the trimmed V and J ends, which lost 5 bases and 3 bases, there was a span of 8 bases. The CDR3: CASSSGDTEAFF. The CDR3 DNA sequence: TGCGCCAGCAGTTCAGGTGACACTGAAGCTTTCTTT.

The J gene is TRBJ2-5, the V gene TRBV30, with D possibly matching TRBD2 (6 bases). This CDR3 is 14 amino acids long. V lost 2 bases, J lost 6 bases, and 16 bases lay in between. Per the germline V gene, CDR1 is GTSNPN and CDR2 is SVGIG (reference sequence). The CDR3 DNA follows: TGTGCCTGGAGTCGGGACTCTAACTTACAGACCCAGTACTTC. It codes for CAWSRDSNLQTQYF.

V and J are TRBV9 and TRBJ2-3; D remains unclear. This CDR3 has 15 residues. The germline V gene has CDR1 SGDLS and CDR2 YYNGEE. V shed 0 bases and J shed 2 bases, with 10 bases lying between them. CDR3 region: CASSVGAALTDTQYF. CDR3 nucleotide sequence: TGTGCCAGCAGCGTAGGGGCAGCCCTCACAGATACGCAGTATTTT.

This chain joins TRBV27 and TRBJ2-5; perhaps TRBD1 as D (6 bases). V was shortened by 5 bases and J by 4 bases, with 11 bases between the two germline ends. Germline V CDR1 and CDR2: MNHEY, SMNVEV (reference sequence). The CDR3 loop spans 13 amino acids. CDR3 bases: TGTGCCAGCAGTCCACAAGGGGGAGAGACCCAGTACTTC. It yields the protein CASSPQGGETQYF.

This clone was detected once. The chain carries TRBV7-9 and TRBJ1-4, with D unclear. Per the germline V gene, CDR1 is SEHNR and CDR2 is FQNEAQ (reference sequence). The V gene lost 7 bases and the J gene lost 8 bases, with 14 bases spanning the gap. This CDR3 has 13 residues. CDR3 coding DNA: TGTGCCAGCAACCAAGCATCGGGGGAAAAACTGTTTTTT. Protein: CASNQASGEKLFF. Using reference TRBV7-9 and TRBJ1-4 for the parts outside the CDR3, the full variable domain is DTGVSQNPRHKITKRGQNVTFRCDPISEHNRLYWYRQTLGQGPEFLTYFQNEAQLEKSRLLSDRFSAERPKGSFSTLEIQRTEQGDSAMYLCASNQASGEKLFFGSGTQLSVL.

The rearrangement links TRBV19 to TRBJ2-2; 8 bases are a match to TRBD2. The CDR3 sequence is 15 residues long. Germline trimming cut 7 bases from V and 5 bases from J; bases unmatched to any gene: 9. Germline CDR1 reads LNHDA; CDR2 reads SQIVND (reference sequence). The CDR3 DNA reads as TGTGCCAGTAAAGACGGGGGGGCCGGAACCGGGGAGCTGTTTTTT. Its protein is CASKDGGAGTGELFF.